Presented here are 24 T cell receptor beta chains from one specimen sequenced in a study of blood T cell repertoires in COVID-19 (dated by TCRdb to the early 2020s). Library method: the immunoSEQ multiplex PCR assay. Not all clones reach the TCRdb copy of this immuneACCESS table, which keeps in-frame sequences only. Checked studies attribute under half of the gap to unresolved V genes and leave the rest unexplained. Within this sample are around 200,000 clones, with approximately 80% of them counted one time only. The ten largest clonotypes hold around 13% of the sample. Sequencing was performed on peripheral blood. Source of these receptors: a woman between 65 and 79 years old with COVID-19, enrolled during active disease.

V is TRBV7-2 and J is TRBJ2-3; D gene unclear. The CDR3 is 15 amino acids. From germline, CDR1 is SGHTA and CDR2 FQGNSA. Trimming stripped 1 base from V and 2 bases from J, with 10 bases between. This chain's CDR3 is CASSLGWAITDTQYF. The CDR3 DNA follows: TGTGCCAGCAGCTTAGGGTGGGCTATCACAGATACGCAGTATTTT.

This clone has only one observation. The rearrangement links TRBV6-1 to TRBJ2-5, with 9 positions matching TRBD1. Germline assignment: CDR1 MNHNS and CDR2 SASEGT. The CDR3 has 16 amino acids. The V gene end was trimmed by 2 bases and the J gene end by 5 bases; junction bases not matched to a gene: 9. The DNA of the CDR3 is TGTGCCAGCAGTGAATCCGGGACAGGGTGGGGCGAGACCCAGTACTTC. Protein product: CASSESGTGWGETQYF.

CDR3: CATSDLQGSGSLANTGELFF. The CDR3 DNA follows: TGTGCCACCAGTGATTTGCAAGGTTCAGGCTCTCTTGCGAACACCGGGGAGCTGTTTTTT. This sequence joins TRBV24-1 and TRBJ2-2; D remains ambiguous. The length of the CDR3 is 20 residues. V was trimmed by 0 bases and J by 0 bases, leaving 19 bases between them. Germline V lookup: CDR1 KGHDR, CDR2 SFDVKD.

The rearrangement uses TRBV30 and TRBJ2-5, with TRBD1 as a possible D gene (5 bases). Germline loops: CDR1 GTSNPN, CDR2 SVGIG (reference sequence). The CDR3 is made up of 13 amino acids. The V gene lost 0 bases and the J gene lost 3 bases, with 8 bases spanning the gap. CDR3 sequence reads: CAWSVKGKETQYF. The DNA for the CDR3 is TGTGCCTGGAGTGTAAAGGGGAAAGAGACCCAGTACTTC.

The rearrangement joins TRBV7-9 to TRBJ1-6; TRBD1 is a possible D gene (6 bases). V was clipped by 2 bases and J by 7 bases, with 12 bases between them. Germline V lookup: CDR1 SEHNR, CDR2 FQNEAQ (reference sequence). The CDR3 runs 15 residues. CDR3 in amino acids: CASSLIGGENSPLHF. The CDR3, as DNA: TGTGCCAGCAGCTTAATAGGGGGAGAAAATTCACCCCTCCACTTT. The complete variable domain, with remaining parts taken from reference TRBV7-9 and TRBJ1-6, reads DTGVSQNPRHKITKRGQNVTFRCDPISEHNRLYWYRQTLGQGPEFLTYFQNEAQLEKSRLLSDRFSAERPKGSFSTLEIQRTEQGDSAMYLCASSLIGGENSPLHFGNGTRLTVT.

This chain links TRBV14 with TRBJ1-2; no definite D call. Trimming left V 1 base short and J 6 bases short, with 9 bases between. The CDR3 consists of 13 residues. The germline V gene has CDR1 SGHDN and CDR2 FVKESK. CDR3 loop: CASSQVPSNGYTF. Here the CDR3 DNA reads TGTGCCAGCAGCCAAGTACCTTCTAATGGCTACACCTTC.

The CDR3 bases are TGTGCCAGCAGCCCATCTTGGACTAGCGGGAGTATCGGGGAGCTGTTTTTT. This encodes CASSPSWTSGSIGELFF. V and J are TRBV13 and TRBJ2-2, with 13 nucleotides matching TRBD2. Germline-derived CDR1 and CDR2 are PRHDT and FYEKMQ (reference sequence). The V gene end was trimmed by 5 bases and the J gene end by 7 bases; junction bases not matched to a gene: 10. The CDR3 is made up of 17 amino acids.

The J gene is TRBJ2-3, the V gene TRBV4-2; TRBD1 agrees at 7 bases. The CDR3 runs to 15 residues. Germline V gene lookup returns CDR1 LGHNA and CDR2 YNFKEQ. V gave up 5 bases and J gave up 2 bases; unmatched junction bases: 7. The CDR3 nucleotides read TGTGCCAGCAGCGGACCCCAGGGGGACACAGATACGCAGTATTTT. This translates into CASSGPQGDTDTQYF.

The chain recombines TRBV12-3 or TRBV12-4 with TRBJ1-1, with unresolved D. This CDR3 region has 13 residues. The germline V and J ends were trimmed by 3 bases and 2 bases, with 7 bases remaining between them. CDR3: CASSFGHNTEAFF. The CDR3 DNA sequence: TGTGCCAGCAGTTTCGGTCATAACACTGAAGCTTTCTTT.

The chain is built from TRBV7-9 and TRBJ2-7; 7 positions match TRBD2. CDR3 size: 13 residues. Germline V gene data show CDR1 as SEHNR and CDR2 as FQNEAQ (reference sequence). Trimming removed 5 bases from V and 7 bases from J; junction bases left unmatched: 8. The CDR3 bases are TGTGCCAGCAGCCCCCCGGGGGGAGGGGAGCAGTACTTC. It specifies CASSPPGGGEQYF.

The chain is built from TRBV5-4 and TRBJ1-2; 12 bases line up with TRBD1. The germline V gene encodes CDR1 SGHNT and CDR2 YYREEE (reference sequence). V gave up 2 bases and J gave up 2 bases; unmatched junction bases: 1. The CDR3 is made up of 15 amino acids. The CDR3 loop is CASSFGTGGNYGYTF. The CDR3 bases are TGTGCCAGCAGCTTTGGGACAGGGGGCAACTATGGCTACACCTTC.

The chain joins TRBV7-9 to TRBJ2-1, with TRBD1 matching 7 bases. The CDR3 covers 13 residues. Germline V gene data show CDR1 as SEHNR and CDR2 as FQNEAQ (reference sequence). Trimming removed 5 bases from V and 5 bases from J; junction bases left unmatched: 3. CDR3 sequence: CASSMGQHNEQFF. CDR3 in DNA: TGTGCCAGCAGCATGGGACAGCACAATGAGCAGTTCTTC.

The genes are TRBV27 and TRBJ2-2; maybe TRBD2 (5 bases). Trimming took off 3 bases at V and 4 bases at J, with 15 bases between the two ends. Germline loops: CDR1 MNHEY, CDR2 SMNVEV (reference sequence). The CDR3 contains 16 residues. CDR3 in amino acids: CASSLNALRGTGELFF. The CDR3 DNA sequence: TGTGCCAGCAGTTTGAATGCCTTACGGGGCACCGGGGAGCTGTTTTTT.

This clone was picked up a small number of times. This CDR3 is CASSQVSFSGNTIYF. The CDR3 nucleotides are TGTGCCAGCAGCCAAGTTTCCTTCTCTGGAAACACCATATATTTT. The chain links TRBV14 to TRBJ1-3, with unresolved D. Germline V CDR1 and CDR2: SGHDN, FVKESK. V dropped 1 base and J dropped 0 bases, with 7 bases sitting between them. The CDR3 is 15 amino acids. The full variable domain, with the rest looked up from reference TRBV14 and TRBJ1-3, is EAGVTQFPSHSVIEKGQTVTLRCDPISGHDNLYWYRRVMGKEIKFLLHFVKESKQDESGMPNNRFLAERTGGTYSTLKVQPAELEDSGVYFCASSQVSFSGNTIYFGEGSWLTVV.

The chain combines TRBV6-5 with TRBJ2-1, with a weak D call TRBD1 (6 bases). CDR1 MNHEY and CDR2 SVGAGI come from the germline V gene. CDR3 length: 15 amino acids. Trimming removed 2 bases from V and 9 bases from J, with 17 bases in between. CDR3 residues: CASSYQGTVRSEQFF. As DNA, the CDR3 is TGTGCCAGCAGTTACCAGGGGACCGTTCGCAGTGAGCAGTTCTTC.

The chain recombines TRBV28 with TRBJ1-1; perhaps TRBD1 as D (6 bases). V was trimmed by 5 bases and J by 3 bases, leaving 13 bases between them. Germline assignment: CDR1 MDHEN and CDR2 SYDVKM. The CDR3 has 14 residues. The CDR3 is CASSTGFSDTEAFF. In nucleotides, the CDR3 is TGTGCCAGCAGTACAGGGTTTTCGGACACTGAAGCTTTCTTT.

The V and J genes are TRBV25-1 and TRBJ2-1, with 7 bases lining up with TRBD2. The CDR3 consists of 14 residues. The V gene's germline CDR1 is MGHDK and CDR2 SYGVNS. V was pared by 7 bases and J by 1 base, with 4 bases of the junction left unmatched. CDR3 nucleotide sequence: TGTGCCAGCACCCCGGGGGGATCCTACAATGAGCAGTTCTTC. It encodes CASTPGGSYNEQFF.

The chain uses TRBV30 and TRBJ1-4; maybe TRBD1 (5 bases). Germline-derived CDR1 and CDR2 are GTSNPN and SVGIG (reference sequence). CDR3 length: 13 amino acids. V was trimmed by 2 bases and J by 10 bases, leaving 14 bases between them. The DNA of the CDR3 is TGTGCCTGGAGTAATTTGGGGGGTGGAAAACTGTTTTTT. Translated: CAWSNLGGGKLFF.

This clone came up a few times. V and J are TRBV2 and TRBJ2-7; D possibly corresponds to TRBD1 (6 bases). Germline CDR1 is SNHLY and CDR2 is FYNNEI. The CDR3 is made up of 14 amino acids. V lost 6 bases and J 3 bases, leaving 15 bases between the germline ends. The CDR3 region has the DNA TGTGCCAGCAGGCTAAGTGGGGGCGGCTACGAGCAGTACTTC. Residues: CASRLSGGGYEQYF.

This clone was recorded once. The chain recombines TRBV7-2 with TRBJ2-1, with TRBD2 as a possible D gene (5 bases). V was trimmed by 8 bases and J by 2 bases, leaving 10 bases between them. Germline lookup yields CDR1 SGHTA and CDR2 FQGNSA. The CDR3 loop spans 13 amino acids. Written as DNA, the CDR3 is TGTGCCAGCCGTGAGGGCACCTACAATGAGCAGTTCTTC. This gives the protein CASREGTYNEQFF.

The chain employs TRBV12-3 or TRBV12-4 and TRBJ2-5; D is possibly TRBD2 (6 bases). With 6 bases removed from V and 5 bases from J, the gap between germline ends came to 13 bases. The length of the CDR3 is 13 residues. The CDR3 is CASSPNLAETQYF. The CDR3 DNA reads as TGTGCCAGCAGCCCGAACCTAGCGGAGACCCAGTACTTC.

This chain connects TRBV30 to TRBJ2-1; the match to TRBD1 covers 7 bases. V trimming: 1 base; J trimming: 5 bases; junction bases outside the gene matches: 5. The CDR3 totals 14 residues. From germline, CDR1 is GTSNPN and CDR2 SVGIG (reference sequence). DNA of the CDR3: TGTGCCTGGAGTGAGGGGACAGAGGACAATGAGCAGTTCTTC. Translating gives CAWSEGTEDNEQFF. The full variable domain, in which reference TRBV30 and TRBJ2-1 provide the parts outside the CDR3, is SQTIHQWPATLVQPVGSPLSLECTVEGTSNPNLYWYRQAAGRGLQLLFYSVGIGQISSEVPQNLSASRPQDRQFILSSKKLLLSDSGFYLCAWSEGTEDNEQFFGPGTRLTVL.

The J gene is TRBJ2-2, the V gene TRBV21-1; the table's D call, TRBD1, was not checked against the DNA. TRBV21-1 corresponds to a pseudogene. The CDR3 runs to 18 residues. CDR3 loop: CASNPRGTGGPNTGELFF. In nucleotides, the CDR3 is TGTGCCAGCAACCCGAGAGGGACAGGGGGCCCGAACACCGGGGAGCTGTTTTTT.

Details on this clone: The sample contains more than one DNA sequence encoding this CDR3. J is TRBJ1-3 and V is TRBV7-2; D gene ambiguous. Germline CDR1 reads SGHTA; CDR2 reads FQGNSA. V shed 0 bases and J shed 2 bases, with 5 bases lying between them. The length of the CDR3 is 14 residues. In DNA, the CDR3 is TGTGCCAGCAGCTTAGCCGGGGCTGGAAACACCATATATTTT. The encoded protein is CASSLAGAGNTIYF.